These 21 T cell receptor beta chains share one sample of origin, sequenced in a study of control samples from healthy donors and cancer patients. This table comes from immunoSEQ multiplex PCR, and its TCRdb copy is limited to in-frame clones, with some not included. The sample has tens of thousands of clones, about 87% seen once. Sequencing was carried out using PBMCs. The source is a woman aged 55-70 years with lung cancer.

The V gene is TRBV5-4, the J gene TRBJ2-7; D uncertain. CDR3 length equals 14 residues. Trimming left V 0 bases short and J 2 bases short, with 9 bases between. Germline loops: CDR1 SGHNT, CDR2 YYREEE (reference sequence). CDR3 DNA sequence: TGTGCCAGCAGCTTGGAACCGGAAACCTACGAGCAGTACTTC. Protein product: CASSLEPETYEQYF.

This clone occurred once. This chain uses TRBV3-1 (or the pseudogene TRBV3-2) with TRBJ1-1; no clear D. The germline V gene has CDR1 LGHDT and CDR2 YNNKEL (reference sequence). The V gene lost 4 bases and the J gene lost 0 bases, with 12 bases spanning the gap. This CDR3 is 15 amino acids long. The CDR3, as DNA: TGTGCCAGCAGCCCGGGTAGGACCATGAACACTGAAGCTTTCTTT. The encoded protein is CASSPGRTMNTEAFF.

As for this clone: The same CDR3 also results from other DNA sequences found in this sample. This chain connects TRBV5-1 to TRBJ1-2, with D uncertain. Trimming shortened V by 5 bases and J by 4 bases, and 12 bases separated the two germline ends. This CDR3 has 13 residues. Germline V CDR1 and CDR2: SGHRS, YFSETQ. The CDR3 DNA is TGCGCCAGCAGTTTGTCAGGCCGCTATGGCTACACCTTC. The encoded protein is CASSLSGRYGYTF.

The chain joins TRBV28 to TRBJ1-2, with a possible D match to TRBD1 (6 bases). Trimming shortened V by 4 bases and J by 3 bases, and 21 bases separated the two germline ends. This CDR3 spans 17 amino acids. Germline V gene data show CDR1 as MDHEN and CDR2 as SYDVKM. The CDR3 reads CASSSSWGASGDYGYTF. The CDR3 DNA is TGTGCCAGCAGTTCTTCCTGGGGGGCGTCCGGGGACTATGGCTACACCTTC.

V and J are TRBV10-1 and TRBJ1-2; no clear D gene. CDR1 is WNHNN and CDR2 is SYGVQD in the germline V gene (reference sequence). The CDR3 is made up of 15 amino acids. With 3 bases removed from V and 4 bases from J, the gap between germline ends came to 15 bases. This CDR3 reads CASSEGREFGYGYTF. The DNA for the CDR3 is TGCGCCAGCAGTGAAGGTCGGGAATTCGGCTATGGCTACACCTTC.

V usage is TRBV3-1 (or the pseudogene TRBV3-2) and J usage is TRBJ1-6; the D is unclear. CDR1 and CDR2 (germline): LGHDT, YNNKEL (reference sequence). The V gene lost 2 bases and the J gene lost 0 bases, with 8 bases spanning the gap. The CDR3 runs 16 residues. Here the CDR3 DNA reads TGTGCCAGCAGCCAATGGGGAAGCTCCTATAATTCACCCCTCCACTTT. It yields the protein CASSQWGSSYNSPLHF.

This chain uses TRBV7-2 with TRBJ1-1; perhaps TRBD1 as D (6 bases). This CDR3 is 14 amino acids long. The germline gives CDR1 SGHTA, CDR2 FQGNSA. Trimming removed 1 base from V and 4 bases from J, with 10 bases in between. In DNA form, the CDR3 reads TGTGCCAGCAGCTTAGGGGGGGCGGGCACTGAAGCTTTCTTT. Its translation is CASSLGGAGTEAFF.

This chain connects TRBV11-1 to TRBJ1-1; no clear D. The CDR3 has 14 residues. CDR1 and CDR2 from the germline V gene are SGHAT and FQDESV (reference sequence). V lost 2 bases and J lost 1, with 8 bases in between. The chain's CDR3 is CASSLTSSNTEAFF. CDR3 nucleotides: TGTGCCAGCAGCTTAACCTCCTCGAACACTGAAGCTTTCTTT.

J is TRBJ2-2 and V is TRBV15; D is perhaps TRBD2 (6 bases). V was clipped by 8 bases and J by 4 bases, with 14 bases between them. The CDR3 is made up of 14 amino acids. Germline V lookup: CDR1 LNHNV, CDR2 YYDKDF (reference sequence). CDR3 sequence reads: CATPRGGSTGELFF. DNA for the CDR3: TGTGCCACCCCGCGGGGAGGATCCACCGGGGAGCTGTTTTTT.

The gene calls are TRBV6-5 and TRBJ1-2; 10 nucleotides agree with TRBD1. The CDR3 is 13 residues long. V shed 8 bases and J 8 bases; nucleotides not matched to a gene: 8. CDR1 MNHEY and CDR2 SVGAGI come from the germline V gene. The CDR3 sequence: CASDLGQGLGYTF. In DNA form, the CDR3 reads TGTGCCAGCGACTTGGGACAGGGGTTGGGCTACACCTTC.

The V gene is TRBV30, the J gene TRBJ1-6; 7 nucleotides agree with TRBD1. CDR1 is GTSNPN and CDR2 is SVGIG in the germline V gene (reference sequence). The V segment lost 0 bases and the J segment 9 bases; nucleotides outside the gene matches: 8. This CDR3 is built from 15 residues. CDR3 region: CAWSVRARGTSPLHF. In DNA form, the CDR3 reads TGTGCCTGGAGTGTAAGGGCCAGGGGGACTTCACCCCTCCACTTT.

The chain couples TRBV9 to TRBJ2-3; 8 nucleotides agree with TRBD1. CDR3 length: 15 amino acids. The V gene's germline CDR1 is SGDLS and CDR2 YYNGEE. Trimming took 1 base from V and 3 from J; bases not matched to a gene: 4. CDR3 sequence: CASSVQGAGTDTQYF. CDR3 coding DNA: TGTGCCAGCAGCGTACAGGGGGCCGGTACAGATACGCAGTATTTT.

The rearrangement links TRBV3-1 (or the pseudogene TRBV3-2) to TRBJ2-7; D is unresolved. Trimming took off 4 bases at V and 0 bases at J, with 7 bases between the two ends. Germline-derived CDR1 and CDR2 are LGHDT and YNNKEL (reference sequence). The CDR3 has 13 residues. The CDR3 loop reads CASSPSTSYEQYF. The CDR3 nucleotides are TGTGCCAGCAGCCCGTCTACCTCCTACGAGCAGTACTTC.

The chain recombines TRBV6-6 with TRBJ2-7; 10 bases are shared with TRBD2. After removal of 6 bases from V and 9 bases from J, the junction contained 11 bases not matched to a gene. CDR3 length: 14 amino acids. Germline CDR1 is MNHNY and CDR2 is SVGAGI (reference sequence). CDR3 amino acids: CASSHPSSGGSQYF. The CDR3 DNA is TGTGCCAGCAGCCACCCGTCTAGCGGGGGTTCGCAGTACTTC.

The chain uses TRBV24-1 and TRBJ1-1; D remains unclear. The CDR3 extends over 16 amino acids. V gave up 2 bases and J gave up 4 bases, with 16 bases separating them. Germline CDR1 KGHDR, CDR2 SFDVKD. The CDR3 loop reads CATSDSLRVSRTEAFF. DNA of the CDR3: TGTGCCACCAGTGATTCCCTACGGGTAAGTCGCACTGAAGCTTTCTTT.

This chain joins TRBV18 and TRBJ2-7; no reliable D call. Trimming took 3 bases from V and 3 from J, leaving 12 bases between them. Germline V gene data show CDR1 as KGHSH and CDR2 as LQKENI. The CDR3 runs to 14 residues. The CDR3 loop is CASSPSQSYYEQYF. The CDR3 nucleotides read TGTGCCAGCTCACCTTCCCAGAGTTACTACGAGCAGTACTTC.

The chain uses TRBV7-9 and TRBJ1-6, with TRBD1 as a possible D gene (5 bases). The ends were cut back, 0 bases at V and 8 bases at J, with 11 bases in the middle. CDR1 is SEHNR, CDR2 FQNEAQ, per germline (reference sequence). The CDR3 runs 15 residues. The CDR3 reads CASSLAVVGDSPLHF. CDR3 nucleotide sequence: TGTGCCAGCAGCTTAGCCGTGGTGGGGGATTCACCCCTCCACTTT.

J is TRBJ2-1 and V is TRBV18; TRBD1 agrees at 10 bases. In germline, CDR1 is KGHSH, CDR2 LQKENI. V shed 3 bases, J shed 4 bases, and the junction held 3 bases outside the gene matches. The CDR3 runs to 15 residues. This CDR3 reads CASSPGTGVYNEQFF. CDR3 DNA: TGTGCCAGCTCACCCGGGACAGGGGTATACAATGAGCAGTTCTTC.

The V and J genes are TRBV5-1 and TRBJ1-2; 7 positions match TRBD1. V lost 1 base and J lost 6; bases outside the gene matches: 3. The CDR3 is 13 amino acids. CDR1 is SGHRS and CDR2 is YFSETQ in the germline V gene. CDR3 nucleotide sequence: TGCGCCAGCAGCTTGACAGGGGACAATGGCTACACCTTC. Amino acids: CASSLTGDNGYTF.

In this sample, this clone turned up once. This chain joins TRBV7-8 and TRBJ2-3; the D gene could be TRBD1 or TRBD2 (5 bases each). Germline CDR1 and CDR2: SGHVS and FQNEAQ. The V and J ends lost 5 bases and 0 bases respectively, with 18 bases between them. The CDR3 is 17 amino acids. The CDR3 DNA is TGTGCCAGCAGCCGGGGTGGGGGAAGGACTAGCACAGATACGCAGTATTTT. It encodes CASSRGGGRTSTDTQYF.

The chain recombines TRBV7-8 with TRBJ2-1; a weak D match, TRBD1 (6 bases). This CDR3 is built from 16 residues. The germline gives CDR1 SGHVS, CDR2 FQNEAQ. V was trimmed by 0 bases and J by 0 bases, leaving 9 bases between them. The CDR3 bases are TGTGCCAGCAGCTTAGCGATGGGGGCCTCCTACAATGAGCAGTTCTTC. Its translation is CASSLAMGASYNEQFF.